What follows is one TCR beta chain and its context. Other DNA variants within this sample encode the same CDR3. This table comes from immunoSEQ multiplex PCR, and its TCRdb copy is limited to in-frame clones, with some not included. The sample has about 480,000 clones; approximately 87% are singletons. This specimen belongs to a study of blood T cell repertoires in COVID-19. The CDR3 totals 14 residues. Germline lookup yields CDR1 LGHDT and CDR2 YNNKEL (reference sequence). Unmatched junction bases numbered 3, after V lost 1 base and J lost 4 bases. The source is a woman aged 40 to 55 who had recovered from COVID-19. The chain joins TRBV3-1 (or the pseudogene TRBV3-2) to TRBJ2-7, with 8 nucleotides matching TRBD1. Sequences were obtained from PBMCs or T cells enriched from blood (not recorded which). The CDR3 spells CASSQGTGGYEQYF. The CDR3 nucleotides are TGTGCCAGCAGCCAAGGAACAGGGGGGTACGAGCAGTACTTC.